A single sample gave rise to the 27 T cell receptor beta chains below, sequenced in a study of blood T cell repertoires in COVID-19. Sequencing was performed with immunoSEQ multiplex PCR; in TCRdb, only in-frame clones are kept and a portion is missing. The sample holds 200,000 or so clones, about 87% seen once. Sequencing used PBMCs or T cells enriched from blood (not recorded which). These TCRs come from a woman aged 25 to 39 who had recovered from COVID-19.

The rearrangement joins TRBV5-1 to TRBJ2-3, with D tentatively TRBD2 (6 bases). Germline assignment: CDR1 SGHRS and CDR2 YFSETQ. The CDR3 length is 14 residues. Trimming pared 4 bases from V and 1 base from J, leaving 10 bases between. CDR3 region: CASSPEGGTDTQYF. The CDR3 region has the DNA TGCGCCAGCAGCCCGGAGGGCGGCACAGATACGCAGTATTTT.

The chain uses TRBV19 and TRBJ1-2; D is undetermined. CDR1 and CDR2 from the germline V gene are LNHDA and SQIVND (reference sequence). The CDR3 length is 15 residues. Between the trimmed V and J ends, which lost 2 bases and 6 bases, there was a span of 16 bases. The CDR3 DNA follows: TGTGCCAGTAGTATAAGGCGGCGGCAACTCGATGGCTACACCTTC. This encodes CASSIRRRQLDGYTF.

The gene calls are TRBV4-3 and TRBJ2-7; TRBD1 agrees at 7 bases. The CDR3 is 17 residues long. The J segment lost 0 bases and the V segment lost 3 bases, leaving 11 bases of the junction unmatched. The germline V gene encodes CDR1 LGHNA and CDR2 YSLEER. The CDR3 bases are TGCGCCAGCAGCCACGCCCAAACAGGGGTTAGCTCCTACGAGCAGTACTTC. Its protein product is CASSHAQTGVSSYEQYF.

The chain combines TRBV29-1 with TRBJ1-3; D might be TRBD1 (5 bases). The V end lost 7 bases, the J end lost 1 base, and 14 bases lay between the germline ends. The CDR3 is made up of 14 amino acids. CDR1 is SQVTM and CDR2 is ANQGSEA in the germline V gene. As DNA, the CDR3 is TGCAGCGCCCAAAACCCAGGGTCTGGAAACACCATATATTTT. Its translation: CSAQNPGSGNTIYF.

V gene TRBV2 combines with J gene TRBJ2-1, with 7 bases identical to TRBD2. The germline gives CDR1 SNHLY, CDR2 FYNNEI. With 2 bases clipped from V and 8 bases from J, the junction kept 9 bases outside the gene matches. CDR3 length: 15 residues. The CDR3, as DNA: TGTGCCAGCAGTGAAAGTGGCGGGGGTACGGATGAGCAGTTCTTC. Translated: CASSESGGGTDEQFF. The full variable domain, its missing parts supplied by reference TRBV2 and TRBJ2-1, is EPEVTQTPSHQVTQMGQEVILRCVPISNHLYFYWYRQILGQKVEFLVSFYNNEISEKSEIFDDQFSVERPDGSNFTLKIRSTKLEDSAMYFCASSESGGGTDEQFFGPGTRLTVL.

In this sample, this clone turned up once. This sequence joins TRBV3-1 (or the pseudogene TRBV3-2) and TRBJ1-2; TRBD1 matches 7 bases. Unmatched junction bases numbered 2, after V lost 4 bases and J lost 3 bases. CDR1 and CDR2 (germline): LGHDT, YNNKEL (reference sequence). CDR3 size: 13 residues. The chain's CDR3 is CASSPQGDYGYTF. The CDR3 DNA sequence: TGTGCCAGCAGCCCGCAGGGGGACTATGGCTACACCTTC.

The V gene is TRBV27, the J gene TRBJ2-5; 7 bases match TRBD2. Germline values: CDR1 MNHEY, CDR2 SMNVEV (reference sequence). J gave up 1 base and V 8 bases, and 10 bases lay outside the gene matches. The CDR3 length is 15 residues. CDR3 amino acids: CASSGGGWPQETQYF. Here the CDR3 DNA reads TGTGCCAGCTCGGGCGGGGGTTGGCCCCAAGAGACCCAGTACTTC.

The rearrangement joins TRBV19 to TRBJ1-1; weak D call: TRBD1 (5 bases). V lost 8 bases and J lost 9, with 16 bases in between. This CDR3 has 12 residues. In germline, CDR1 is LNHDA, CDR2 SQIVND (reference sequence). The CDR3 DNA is TGTGCCAGTCACGGGGCGGGGAGGAAAGCTTTCTTT. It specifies CASHGAGRKAFF.

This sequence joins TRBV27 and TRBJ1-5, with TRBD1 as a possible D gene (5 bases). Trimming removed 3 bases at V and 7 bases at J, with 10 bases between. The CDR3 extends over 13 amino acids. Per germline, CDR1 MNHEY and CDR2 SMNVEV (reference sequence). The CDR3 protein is CASSLGGRQPQHF. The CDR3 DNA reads TGTGCCAGCAGTTTGGGGGGGAGGCAGCCCCAGCATTTT.

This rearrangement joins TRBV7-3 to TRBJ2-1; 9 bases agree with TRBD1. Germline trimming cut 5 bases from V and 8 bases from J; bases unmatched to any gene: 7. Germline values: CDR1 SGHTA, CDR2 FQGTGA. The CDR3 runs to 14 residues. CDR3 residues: CASSPGTGFDEQFF. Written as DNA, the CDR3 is TGTGCCAGCAGCCCCGGGACAGGGTTTGATGAGCAGTTCTTC.

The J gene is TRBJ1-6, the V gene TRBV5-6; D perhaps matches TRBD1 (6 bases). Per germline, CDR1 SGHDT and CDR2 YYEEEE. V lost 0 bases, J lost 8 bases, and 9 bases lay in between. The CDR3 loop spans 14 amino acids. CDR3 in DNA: TGTGCCAGCAGCTTGGGGGACACGTATTCACCCCTCCACTTT. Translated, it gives CASSLGDTYSPLHF.

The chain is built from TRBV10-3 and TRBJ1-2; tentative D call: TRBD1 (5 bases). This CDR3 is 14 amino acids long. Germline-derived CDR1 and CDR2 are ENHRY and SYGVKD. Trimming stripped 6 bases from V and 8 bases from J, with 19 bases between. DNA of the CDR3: TGTGCCATCAGGGAGGAAGGGGAGGTAGAGGGCTACACCTTC. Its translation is CAIREEGEVEGYTF.

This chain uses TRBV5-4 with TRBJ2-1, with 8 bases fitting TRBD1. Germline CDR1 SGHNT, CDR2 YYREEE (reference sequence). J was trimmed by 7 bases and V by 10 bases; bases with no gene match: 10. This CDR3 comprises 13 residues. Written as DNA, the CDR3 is TGTGCCGTCCTAGGACAGGGCGGGAATGAGCAGTTCTTC. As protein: CAVLGQGGNEQFF.

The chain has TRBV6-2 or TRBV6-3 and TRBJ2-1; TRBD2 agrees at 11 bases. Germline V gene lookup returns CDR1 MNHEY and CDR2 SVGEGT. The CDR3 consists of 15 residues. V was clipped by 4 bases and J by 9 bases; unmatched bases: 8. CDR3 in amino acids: CASSFPTSGGIEQFF. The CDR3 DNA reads TGTGCCAGCAGTTTCCCCACTAGCGGGGGTATTGAGCAGTTCTTC.

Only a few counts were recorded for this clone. CDR3 in amino acids: CASSLATALGYGYTF. The CDR3 nucleotides are TGTGCCAGCAGCTTAGCTACAGCTCTTGGGTATGGCTACACCTTC. This sequence joins TRBV7-8 and TRBJ1-2; D gene unclear. The CDR3 spans 15 residues. Trimming pared 0 bases from V and 5 bases from J, leaving 13 bases between. Looked up from germline, CDR1 is SGHVS and CDR2 is FQNEAQ.

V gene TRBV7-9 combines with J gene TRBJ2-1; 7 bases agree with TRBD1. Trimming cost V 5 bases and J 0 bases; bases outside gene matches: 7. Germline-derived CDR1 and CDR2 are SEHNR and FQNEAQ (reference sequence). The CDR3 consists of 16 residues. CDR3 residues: CASSPNRGPSYNEQFF. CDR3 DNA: TGTGCCAGCAGCCCCAATAGGGGGCCCTCCTACAATGAGCAGTTCTTC.

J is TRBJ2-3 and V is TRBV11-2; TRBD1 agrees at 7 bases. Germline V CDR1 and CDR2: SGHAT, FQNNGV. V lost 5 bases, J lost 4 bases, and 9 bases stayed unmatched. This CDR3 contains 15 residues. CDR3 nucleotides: TGTGCCAGCAGCCCTCCCTCGACAGGGCCAGATACGCAGTATTTT. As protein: CASSPPSTGPDTQYF.

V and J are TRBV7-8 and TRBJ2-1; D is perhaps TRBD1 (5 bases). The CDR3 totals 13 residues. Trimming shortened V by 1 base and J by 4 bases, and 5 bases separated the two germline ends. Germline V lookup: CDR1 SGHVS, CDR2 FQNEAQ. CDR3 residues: CASSLGQYNEQFF. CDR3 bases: TGTGCCAGCAGCTTAGGACAGTACAATGAGCAGTTCTTC.

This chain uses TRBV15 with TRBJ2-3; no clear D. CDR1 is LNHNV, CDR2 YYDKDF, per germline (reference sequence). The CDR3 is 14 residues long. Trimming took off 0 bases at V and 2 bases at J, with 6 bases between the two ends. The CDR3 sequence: CATSREELTDTQYF. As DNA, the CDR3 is TGTGCCACCAGCAGAGAAGAGCTCACAGATACGCAGTATTTT.

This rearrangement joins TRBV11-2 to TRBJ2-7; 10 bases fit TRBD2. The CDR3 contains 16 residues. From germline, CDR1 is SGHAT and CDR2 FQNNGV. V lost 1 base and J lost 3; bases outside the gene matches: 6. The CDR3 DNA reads TGTGCCAGCAGCTTAGGGTTGCTAGCGGGGGACTACGAGCAGTACTTC. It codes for CASSLGLLAGDYEQYF.

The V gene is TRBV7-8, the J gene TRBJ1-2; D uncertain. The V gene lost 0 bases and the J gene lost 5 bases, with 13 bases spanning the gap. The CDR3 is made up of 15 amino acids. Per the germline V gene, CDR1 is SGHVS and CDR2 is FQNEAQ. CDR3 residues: CASSLAVPMRYGYTF. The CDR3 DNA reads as TGTGCCAGCAGCTTAGCAGTACCTATGCGGTATGGCTACACCTTC.

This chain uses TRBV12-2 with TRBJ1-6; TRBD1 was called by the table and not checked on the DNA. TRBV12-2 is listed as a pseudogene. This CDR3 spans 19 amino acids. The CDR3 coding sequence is TGTGCAAGTCGCTTAGCGTGGACAGGGGGGAGCTCCTATAATTCACCCCTCCACTTT. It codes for CASRLAWTGGSSYNSPLHF.

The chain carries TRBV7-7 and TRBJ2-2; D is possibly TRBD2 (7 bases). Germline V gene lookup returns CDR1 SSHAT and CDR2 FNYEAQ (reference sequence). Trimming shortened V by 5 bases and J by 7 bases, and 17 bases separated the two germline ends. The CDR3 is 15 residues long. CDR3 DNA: TGTGCCAGCAGCCCCGTTGCGGGGGCGGACGGGGAGCTGTTTTTT. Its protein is CASSPVAGADGELFF.

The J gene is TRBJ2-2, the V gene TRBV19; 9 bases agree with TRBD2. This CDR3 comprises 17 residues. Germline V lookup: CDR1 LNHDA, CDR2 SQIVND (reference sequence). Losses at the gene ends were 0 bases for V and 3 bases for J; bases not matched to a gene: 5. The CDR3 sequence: CASSIELTSGHTGELFF. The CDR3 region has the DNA TGTGCCAGTAGTATAGAGCTGACTAGCGGACACACCGGGGAGCTGTTTTTT.

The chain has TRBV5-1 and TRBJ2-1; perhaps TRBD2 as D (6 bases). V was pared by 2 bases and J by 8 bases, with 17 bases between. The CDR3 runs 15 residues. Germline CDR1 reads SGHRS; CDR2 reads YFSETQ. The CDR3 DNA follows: TGCGCCAGCAGCTTAAGCTTAGCGGTTGGAGATGAGCAGTTCTTC. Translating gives CASSLSLAVGDEQFF.

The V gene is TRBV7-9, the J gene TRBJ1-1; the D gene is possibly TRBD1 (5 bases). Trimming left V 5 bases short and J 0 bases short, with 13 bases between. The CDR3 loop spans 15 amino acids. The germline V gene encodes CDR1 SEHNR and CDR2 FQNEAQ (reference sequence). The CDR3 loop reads CASSGRVGMNTEAFF. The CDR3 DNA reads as TGTGCCAGCAGCGGCAGGGTGGGGATGAACACTGAAGCTTTCTTT.

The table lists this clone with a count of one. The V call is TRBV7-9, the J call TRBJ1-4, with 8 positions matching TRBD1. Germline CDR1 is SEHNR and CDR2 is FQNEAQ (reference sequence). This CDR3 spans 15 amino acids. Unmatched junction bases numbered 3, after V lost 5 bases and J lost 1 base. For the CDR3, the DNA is TGTGCCAGCAGCCCGACAGGGGTAACTAATGAAAAACTGTTTTTT. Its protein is CASSPTGVTNEKLFF. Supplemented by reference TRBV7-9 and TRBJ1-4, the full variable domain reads DTGVSQNPRHKITKRGQNVTFRCDPISEHNRLYWYRQTLGQGPEFLTYFQNEAQLEKSRLLSDRFSAERPKGSFSTLEIQRTEQGDSAMYLCASSPTGVTNEKLFFGSGTQLSVL.